This T cell receptor (beta chain) was found in a study of cytomegalovirus exposure and HLA in healthy donors. CDR1 and CDR2 from the germline V gene are LNHDA and SQIVND (reference sequence). CDR3 length equals 14 residues. Trimming removed 3 bases at V and 2 bases at J, with 10 bases between. Vbeta (60) and Jbeta (13) primers were used in the PCR. The data were produced by immunoSEQ multiplex PCR, yet TCRdb's version contains in-frame clones alone and is incomplete. Recorded here are 40,000 to 65,000 clones; the top ten clones represent around 26%. This TCR was recovered from a man aged 40-49 years in good health and CMV-seropositive. The source material was PBMCs. This rearrangement joins TRBV19 to TRBJ2-5, with D perhaps TRBD2 (6 bases). The chain's CDR3 is CASSIWAGQETQYF. The CDR3 nucleotides are TGTGCCAGTAGTATTTGGGCGGGGCAAGAGACCCAGTACTTC. Filled out from reference TRBV19 and TRBJ2-5, the complete variable domain reads DGGITQSPKYLFRKEGQNVTLSCEQNLNHDAMYWYRQDPGQGLRLIYYSQIVNDFQKGDIAEGYSVSREKKESFPLTVTSAQKNPTAFYLCASSIWAGQETQYFGPGTRLLVL.